This TCR beta chain was captured in a study of cytomegalovirus exposure and HLA in healthy donors. Study background: The approximately 130 validation repertoires and the roughly 670 first-cohort repertoires shared a platform, a later analysis reported. Notes on the study in general: The study flagged 150 to 200 TCR beta chains as cytomegalovirus-associated.

Assay used: immunoSEQ multiplex PCR; TCRdb lists only in-frame clones, some missing. The sample lists around 150,000 clones, roughly nine tenths occurring once. Separation from the roughly 670-subject first cohort characterized the roughly 120-subject validation cohort, to which the donors belonged. Trimming removed 4 bases from V and 5 bases from J; junction bases left unmatched: 13. This CDR3 has 16 residues. Germline-derived CDR1 and CDR2 are LNHDA and SQIVND (reference sequence). As regards this clone: Antigen specificity is unknown.

The chain joins TRBV19 to TRBJ1-1; TRBD1 aligns across 7 bases. What was sequenced was PBMCs. This clonotype was sampled from a woman under 40 in good health and CMV-seronegative. CDR3 DNA: TGTGCCAGTAGTACCGCCGCGACAGGGCGGTTTACTGAAGCTTTCTTT. This encodes CASSTAATGRFTEAFF.